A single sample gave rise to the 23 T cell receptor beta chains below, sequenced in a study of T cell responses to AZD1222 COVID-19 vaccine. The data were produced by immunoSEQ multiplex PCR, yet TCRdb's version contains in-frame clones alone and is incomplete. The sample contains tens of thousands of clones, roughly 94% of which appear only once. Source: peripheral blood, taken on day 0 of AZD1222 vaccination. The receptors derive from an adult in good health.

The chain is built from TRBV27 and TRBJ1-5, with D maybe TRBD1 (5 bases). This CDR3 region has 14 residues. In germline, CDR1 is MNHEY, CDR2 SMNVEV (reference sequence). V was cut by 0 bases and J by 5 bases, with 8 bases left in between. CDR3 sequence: CASSLSGADQPQHF. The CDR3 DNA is TGTGCCAGCAGTTTATCAGGGGCCGATCAGCCCCAGCATTTT.

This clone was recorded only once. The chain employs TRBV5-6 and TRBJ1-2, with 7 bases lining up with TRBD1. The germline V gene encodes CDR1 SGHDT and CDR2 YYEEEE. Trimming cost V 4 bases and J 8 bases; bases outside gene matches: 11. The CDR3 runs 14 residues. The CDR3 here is CASSLLTGLGGYTF. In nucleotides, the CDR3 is TGTGCCAGCAGCCTGCTGACAGGGTTGGGAGGCTACACCTTC.

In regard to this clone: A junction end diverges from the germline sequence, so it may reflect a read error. CDR3 sequence (DNA): TGTGCCAGCAGACCAACTAGCGGGATTGTGGTCTTC. Residues: CASRPTSGIVVF. V and J are TRBV12-3 or TRBV12-4 and TRBJ2-1; 10 nucleotides agree with TRBD2. The CDR3 is 12 amino acids.

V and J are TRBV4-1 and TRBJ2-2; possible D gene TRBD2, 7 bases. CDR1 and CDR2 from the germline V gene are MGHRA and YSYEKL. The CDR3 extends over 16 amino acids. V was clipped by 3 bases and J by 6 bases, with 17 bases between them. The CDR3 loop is CASSQPAGAAAGELFF. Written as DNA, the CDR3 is TGCGCCAGCAGCCAGCCCGCGGGGGCTGCCGCCGGGGAGCTGTTTTTT.

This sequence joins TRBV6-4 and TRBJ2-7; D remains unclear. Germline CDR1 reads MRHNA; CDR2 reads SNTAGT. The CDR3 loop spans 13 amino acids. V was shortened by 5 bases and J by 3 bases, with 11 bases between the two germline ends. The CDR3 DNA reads TGTGCCAGCAGTTATCAACCTAACTACGAGCAGTACTTC. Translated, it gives CASSYQPNYEQYF.

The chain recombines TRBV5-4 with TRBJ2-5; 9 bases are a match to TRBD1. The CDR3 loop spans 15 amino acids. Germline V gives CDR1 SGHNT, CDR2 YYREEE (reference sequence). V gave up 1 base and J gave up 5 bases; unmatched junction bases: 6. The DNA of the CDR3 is TGTGCCAGCAGCTTGAGGACAGGGGACCGGGAGACCCAGTACTTC. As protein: CASSLRTGDRETQYF.

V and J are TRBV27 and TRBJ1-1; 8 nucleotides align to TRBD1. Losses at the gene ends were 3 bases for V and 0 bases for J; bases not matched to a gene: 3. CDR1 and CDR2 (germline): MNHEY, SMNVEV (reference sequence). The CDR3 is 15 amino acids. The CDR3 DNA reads TGTGCCAGCAGTTTGTCCAGGGGGCTGAACACTGAAGCTTTCTTT. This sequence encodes CASSLSRGLNTEAFF.

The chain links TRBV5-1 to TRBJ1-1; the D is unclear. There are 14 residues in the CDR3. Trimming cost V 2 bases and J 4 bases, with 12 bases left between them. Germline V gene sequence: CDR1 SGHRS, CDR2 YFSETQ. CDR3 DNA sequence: TGCGCCAGCAGCTTTGGGGTCCGGGGCACTGAAGCTTTCTTT. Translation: CASSFGVRGTEAFF.

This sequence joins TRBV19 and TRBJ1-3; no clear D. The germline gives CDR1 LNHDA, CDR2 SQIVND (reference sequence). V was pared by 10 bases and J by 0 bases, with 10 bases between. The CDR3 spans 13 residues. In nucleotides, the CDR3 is TGTGCCACGGGGAGGGCCTCTGGAAACACCATATATTTT. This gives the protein CATGRASGNTIYF.

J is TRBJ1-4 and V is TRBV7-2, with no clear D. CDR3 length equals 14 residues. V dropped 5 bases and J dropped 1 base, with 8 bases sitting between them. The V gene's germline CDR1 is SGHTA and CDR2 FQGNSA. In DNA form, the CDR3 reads TGTGCCAGCAGCGCCACACTAACTAATGAAAAACTGTTTTTT. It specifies CASSATLTNEKLFF.

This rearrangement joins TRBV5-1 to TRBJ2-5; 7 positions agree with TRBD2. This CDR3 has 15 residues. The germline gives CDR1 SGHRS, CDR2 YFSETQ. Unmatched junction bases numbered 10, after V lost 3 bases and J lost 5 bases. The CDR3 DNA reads TGCGCCAGCAGCTCCTCCTACGGGGGGAGGGAGACCCAGTACTTC. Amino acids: CASSSSYGGRETQYF.

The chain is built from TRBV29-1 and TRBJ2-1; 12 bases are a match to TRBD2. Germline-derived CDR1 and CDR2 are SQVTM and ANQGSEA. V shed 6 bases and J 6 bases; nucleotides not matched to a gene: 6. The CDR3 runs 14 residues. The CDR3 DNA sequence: TGCAGCGTGAAACTAGCGGGAGGAAGCAATGAGCAGTTCTTC. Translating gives CSVKLAGGSNEQFF.

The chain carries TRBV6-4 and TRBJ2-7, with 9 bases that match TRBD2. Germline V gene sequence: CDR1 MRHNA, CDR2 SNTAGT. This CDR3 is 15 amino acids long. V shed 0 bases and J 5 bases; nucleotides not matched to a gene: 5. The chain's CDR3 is CASSDSGLARNEQYF. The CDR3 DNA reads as TGTGCCAGCAGTGACTCGGGACTAGCAAGGAACGAGCAGTACTTC.

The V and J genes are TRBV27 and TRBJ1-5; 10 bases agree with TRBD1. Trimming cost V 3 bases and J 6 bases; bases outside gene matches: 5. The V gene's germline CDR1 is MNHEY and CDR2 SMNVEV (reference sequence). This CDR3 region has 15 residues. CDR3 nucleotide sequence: TGTGCCAGCAGTTTGGACAGGGGGACGGGTCAGCCCCAGCATTTT. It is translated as CASSLDRGTGQPQHF.

The chain's CDR3 is CASSVEGNNSPLHF. CDR3 coding DNA: TGTGCCAGCAGCGTAGAGGGCAATAATTCACCCCTCCACTTT. The chain is built from TRBV9 and TRBJ1-6; D is unclear. CDR1 is SGDLS and CDR2 is YYNGEE in the germline V gene. CDR3 size: 14 residues. The V end lost 0 bases, the J end lost 5 bases, and 6 bases lay between the germline ends. The whole variable domain, remainder taken from reference TRBV9 and TRBJ1-6, is DSGVTQTPKHLITATGQRVTLRCSPRSGDLSVYWYQQSLDQGLQFLIQYYNGEERAKGNILERFSAQQFPDLHSELNLSSLELGDSALYFCASSVEGNNSPLHFGNGTRLTVT.

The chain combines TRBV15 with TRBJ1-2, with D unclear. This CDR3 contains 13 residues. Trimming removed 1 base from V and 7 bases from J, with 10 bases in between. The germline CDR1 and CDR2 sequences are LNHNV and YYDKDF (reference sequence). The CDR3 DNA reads TGTGCCACCAGCAGAGGGGGTTTTGGTGGCTACACCTTC. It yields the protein CATSRGGFGGYTF. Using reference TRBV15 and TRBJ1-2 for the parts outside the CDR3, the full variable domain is DAMVIQNPRYQVTQFGKPVTLSCSQTLNHNVMYWYQQKSSQAPKLLFHYYDKDFNNEADTPDNFQSRRPNTSFCFLDIRSPGLGDTAMYLCATSRGGFGGYTFGSGTRLTVV.

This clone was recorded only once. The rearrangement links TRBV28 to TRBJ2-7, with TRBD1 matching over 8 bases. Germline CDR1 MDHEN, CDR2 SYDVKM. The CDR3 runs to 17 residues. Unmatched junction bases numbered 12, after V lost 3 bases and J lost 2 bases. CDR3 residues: CASSFDLRQGAPYEQYF. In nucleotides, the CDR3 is TGTGCCAGCAGTTTCGACCTCAGGCAGGGGGCCCCCTACGAGCAGTACTTC.

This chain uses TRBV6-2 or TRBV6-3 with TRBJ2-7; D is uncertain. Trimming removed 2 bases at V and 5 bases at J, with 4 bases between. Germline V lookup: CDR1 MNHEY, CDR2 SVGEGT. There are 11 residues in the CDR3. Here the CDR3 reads CASSYRHEQYF. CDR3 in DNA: TGTGCCAGCAGTTACCGGCACGAGCAGTACTTC.

In nucleotides, the CDR3 is TGTGCCAGCAGCTTAGCGCCTGGCGGGTCTTTCTACGAGCAGTACTTC. Translating gives CASSLAPGGSFYEQYF. The chain has TRBV7-9 and TRBJ2-7; D perhaps matches TRBD2 (5 bases). Trimming stripped 0 bases from V and 3 bases from J, with 15 bases between. The CDR3 is made up of 16 amino acids. Germline CDR1 and CDR2: SEHNR and FQNEAQ (reference sequence).

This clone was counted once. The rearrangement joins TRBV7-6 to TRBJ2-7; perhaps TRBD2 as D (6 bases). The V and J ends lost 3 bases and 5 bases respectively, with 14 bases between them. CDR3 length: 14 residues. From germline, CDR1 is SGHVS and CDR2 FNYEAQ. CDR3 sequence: CASSFMAGTNEQYF. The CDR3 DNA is TGTGCCAGCAGCTTCATGGCGGGAACAAACGAGCAGTACTTC.

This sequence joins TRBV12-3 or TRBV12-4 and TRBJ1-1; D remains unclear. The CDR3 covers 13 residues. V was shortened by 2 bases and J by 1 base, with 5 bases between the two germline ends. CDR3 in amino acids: CASSLNGNTEAFF. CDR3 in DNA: TGTGCCAGCAGTTTAAATGGGAACACTGAAGCTTTCTTT.

CDR3 protein: CASSFSTGSTEAFF. CDR3 nucleotides: TGTGCCAGCAGCTTTTCTACGGGTAGCACTGAAGCTTTCTTT. The rearrangement uses TRBV11-3 and TRBJ1-1; no firm D call. CDR1 is SGHNT, CDR2 YENEEA, per germline. V lost 3 bases and J 4 bases, leaving 12 bases between the germline ends. The length of the CDR3 is 14 residues. Full variable domain (missing parts from reference TRBV11-3 and TRBJ1-1): EAGVVQSPRYKIIEKKQPVAFWCNPISGHNTLYWYLQNLGQGPELLIRYENEEAVDDSQLPKDRFSAERLKGVDSTLKIQPAELGDSAVYLCASSFSTGSTEAFFGQGTRLTVV.

This CDR3 reads CASTQGQSYNEQFF. The CDR3, as DNA: TGTGCCAGTACTCAGGGACAGTCCTACAATGAGCAGTTCTTC. The rearrangement joins TRBV19 to TRBJ2-1; TRBD1 matches 7 bases. This CDR3 region has 14 residues. In germline, CDR1 is LNHDA, CDR2 SQIVND (reference sequence). Unmatched junction bases numbered 4, after V lost 7 bases and J lost 1 base.